The 14 T cell receptor beta chains below all came from one sample that was sequenced in a study of T cells in Graves' hyperthyroidism and ophthalmopathy. From RNA transcripts, TCR beta CDR3 regions were amplified. TCR CDR3 regions were first amplified by RT-PCR with HTBI primers. TCRdb re-derived calls from the multiplex PCR reads in MiXCR, one entry per CDR3 protein. The sample holds fewer than 600,000 distinct CDR3 sequences, around an eighth seen once. The sample comprised blood. Receptors were obtained from a woman between 18 and 29 years old with Graves' hyperthyroidism.

Only a few counts were recorded for this clonotype. The rearrangement joins TRBV11-2 to TRBJ1-1; TRBD1 matches at 10 bases. There are 15 residues in the CDR3. The V gene's germline CDR1 is SGHAT and CDR2 FQNNGV. The ends lost 1 base at V and 6 bases at J; junction bases unmatched: 5. The CDR3 spells CASSLVTGGSAEAFF. In DNA, the CDR3 is TGTGCCAGCAGCTTAGTGACAGGGGGCTCCGCTGAAGCTTTCTTT.

This clonotype was picked up a small number of times. The chain joins TRBV9 to TRBJ2-5, with a possible D match to TRBD2 (5 bases). The length of the CDR3 is 14 residues. CDR1 is SGDLS, CDR2 YYNGEE, per germline. Trimming left V 1 base short and J 4 bases short, with 11 bases between. CDR3: CASSVFPEGETQYF. The DNA of the CDR3 is TGTGCCAGCAGCGTATTCCCCGAGGGAGAGACCCAGTACTTC.

In DNA form, the CDR3 reads TGTGCCAGTAGTAGAGGACAGGGAGTGAACACTGAAGCTTTCTTT. Amino acid sequence: CASSRGQGVNTEAFF. The gene calls are TRBV19 and TRBJ1-1, with TRBD1 matching over 8 bases. CDR1 LNHDA and CDR2 SQIVND come from the germline V gene (reference sequence). The length of the CDR3 is 15 residues. V was pared by 4 bases and J by 0 bases, with 4 bases of the junction left unmatched.

At least ten counts were recorded for this clonotype. The chain couples TRBV29-1 to TRBJ1-6; D not certain. The CDR3 loop spans 13 amino acids. In germline, CDR1 is SQVTM, CDR2 ANQGSEA. The V gene lost 5 bases and the J gene lost 9 bases, with 14 bases spanning the gap. Here the CDR3 DNA reads TGCAGCGTTAAGGTTCAGGAAGCTTCACCCCTCCACTTT. This codes for CSVKVQEASPLHF.

In this sample, this clonotype turned up a few times. The chain has TRBV14 and TRBJ1-2; 7 bases match TRBD1. This CDR3 has 13 amino acids. Germline assignment: CDR1 SGHDN and CDR2 FVKESK. Unmatched junction bases numbered 3, after V lost 1 base and J lost 7 bases. The CDR3 bases are TGTGCCAGCAGCCAAGTAGGGGGCGGTGGCTACACCTTC. This codes for CASSQVGGGGYTF.

In regard to this clonotype: This may be a read error, as it is one base from a much larger clone. The chain uses TRBV9 and TRBJ2-7, with 11 positions matching TRBD2. CDR1 and CDR2 (germline): SGDLS, YYNGEE. The CDR3 totals 17 residues. The CDR3 DNA follows: TGTGCCGGCAGCGTAGGGCTAGCGGGAGGCCCATCCTACGAGCAGTACTTC. This sequence encodes CAGSVGLAGGPSYEQYF. Based on the CDR3 plus reference TRBV9 and TRBJ2-7, the full variable domain is DSGVTQTPKHLITATGQRVTLRCSPRSGDLSVYWYQQSLDQGLQFLIQYYNGEERAKGNILERFSAQQFPDLHSELNLSSLELGDSALYFCAGSVGLAGGPSYEQYFGPGTRLTVT.

This chain uses TRBV9 with TRBJ2-6; possible D gene TRBD1, 6 bases. With 4 bases removed from V and 0 bases from J, the gap between germline ends came to 14 bases. The germline gives CDR1 SGDLS, CDR2 YYNGEE. The CDR3 runs 17 residues. CDR3 in amino acids: CASSIVQGISGANVLTF. The CDR3 bases are TGTGCCAGCAGCATTGTACAGGGAATCTCTGGGGCCAACGTCCTGACTTTC.

This clonotype was counted at least ten times. The chain is built from TRBV6-1 and TRBJ2-1; 10 bases align to TRBD2. Germline CDR1 MNHNS, CDR2 SASEGT. After removal of 6 bases from V and 6 bases from J, the junction contained 8 bases not matched to a gene. The CDR3 runs 15 residues. CDR3 DNA sequence: TGTGCCAGCAGAATGCTAGCGGGAGATACCAATGAGCAGTTCTTC. The encoded protein is CASRMLAGDTNEQFF.

V usage is TRBV2 and J usage is TRBJ2-1; D possibly matches TRBD1 or TRBD2 (5 bases each). Germline CDR1 reads SNHLY; CDR2 reads FYNNEI. V shed 4 bases and J shed 5 bases, with 15 bases lying between them. The CDR3 contains 15 residues. The CDR3 sequence is CASSGARETHNEQFF. As DNA, the CDR3 is TGTGCCAGCAGTGGGGCCAGGGAGACACACAATGAGCAGTTCTTC.

The chain employs TRBV20-1 and TRBJ2-6; no reliable D call. Per the germline V gene, CDR1 is DFQATT and CDR2 is SNEGSKA (reference sequence). Trimming stripped 5 bases from V and 0 bases from J, with 5 bases between. The CDR3 sequence is 13 residues long. DNA for the CDR3: TGCAGTGCTTTCCTCTCTGGGGCCAACGTCCTGACTTTC. It encodes CSAFLSGANVLTF.

This chain uses TRBV27 with TRBJ1-4; 10 bases line up with TRBD1. Germline V gene sequence: CDR1 MNHEY, CDR2 SMNVEV (reference sequence). V shed 7 bases and J 8 bases; nucleotides not matched to a gene: 13. The CDR3 length is 16 residues. CDR3 nucleotide sequence: TGTGCCAGCATGGTCCCCGGGACAGGGGCGCGGGAAAAACTGTTTTTT. Protein sequence: CASMVPGTGAREKLFF.

This clonotype was counted a few times. The rearrangement links TRBV9 to TRBJ2-3; D is ambiguous. The germline V and J ends were trimmed by 4 bases and 0 bases, with 3 bases remaining between them. This CDR3 region has 12 residues. CDR1 is SGDLS and CDR2 is YYNGEE in the germline V gene. The DNA of the CDR3 is TGTGCCAGCAGCAAAAGCACAGATACGCAGTATTTT. Translation: CASSKSTDTQYF. The complete variable domain, with remaining parts taken from reference TRBV9 and TRBJ2-3, reads DSGVTQTPKHLITATGQRVTLRCSPRSGDLSVYWYQQSLDQGLQFLIQYYNGEERAKGNILERFSAQQFPDLHSELNLSSLELGDSALYFCASSKSTDTQYFGPGTRLTVL.

This clonotype was observed a few times. The chain is built from TRBV19 and TRBJ1-1; TRBD1 is a possible D gene (6 bases). V was pared by 2 bases and J by 1 base, with 14 bases between. Germline V gene lookup returns CDR1 LNHDA and CDR2 SQIVND (reference sequence). CDR3 length equals 16 residues. The CDR3 here is CASSISETGPNTEAFF. The CDR3 DNA reads as TGTGCCAGTAGTATAAGCGAGACAGGTCCGAACACTGAAGCTTTCTTT.

This clonotype was seen a handful of times. Sequence at one end of the junction differs from germline and may be a read error. The gene calls are TRBV18 and TRBJ2-2, with TRBD1 matching 9 bases. The length of the CDR3 is 17 residues. Germline CDR1 reads KGHSH; CDR2 reads LQKENI. DNA of the CDR3: TGTGCCAGCTCGCCACTGGGGACAGGGACGGTGACCGGGGAGCTGTTTTTT. Residues: CASSPLGTGTVTGELFF.